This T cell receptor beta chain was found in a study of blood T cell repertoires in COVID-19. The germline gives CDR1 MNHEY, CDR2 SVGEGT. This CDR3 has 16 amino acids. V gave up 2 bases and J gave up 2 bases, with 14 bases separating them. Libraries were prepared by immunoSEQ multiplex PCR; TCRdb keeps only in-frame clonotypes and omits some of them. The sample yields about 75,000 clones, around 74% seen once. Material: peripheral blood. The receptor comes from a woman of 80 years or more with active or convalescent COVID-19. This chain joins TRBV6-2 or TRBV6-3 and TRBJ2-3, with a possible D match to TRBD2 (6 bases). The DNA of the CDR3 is TGTGCCAGCAGTTACATGGGGGGACGGGTCACAGATACGCAGTATTTT. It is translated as CASSYMGGRVTDTQYF.